This entry lists 8 T cell receptor beta chains sequenced from one sample in a study of blood T cell repertoires in COVID-19. Profiled with immunoSEQ multiplex PCR; TCRdb holds only in-frame clones, not every one. The sample carries around 300,000 clones, around 87% recorded once. Material: peripheral blood. Receptors were obtained from a man younger than 35 with active or convalescent COVID-19.

The gene calls are TRBV19 and TRBJ2-1; 8 bases are shared with TRBD2. In germline, CDR1 is LNHDA, CDR2 SQIVND (reference sequence). The J segment lost 8 bases and the V segment lost 1 base, leaving 13 bases of the junction unmatched. This CDR3 spans 17 amino acids. The CDR3 sequence is CASSIVFPSGSSHEQFF. Written as DNA, the CDR3 is TGTGCCAGTAGTATAGTATTCCCCAGCGGGAGCAGCCATGAGCAGTTCTTC.

The chain uses TRBV7-9 and TRBJ1-1; the D gene is possibly TRBD1 (5 bases). Germline CDR1 is SEHNR and CDR2 is FQNEAQ (reference sequence). Trimming shortened V by 5 bases and J by 5 bases, and 9 bases separated the two germline ends. The CDR3 has 12 residues. CDR3 bases: TGTGCCAGCAGCCGCGGGACGACTGAAGCTTTCTTT. It yields the protein CASSRGTTEAFF.

The V call is TRBV14, the J call TRBJ1-2; a possible D gene is TRBD1 (5 bases). Germline CDR1 is SGHDN and CDR2 is FVKESK. V was clipped by 3 bases and J by 3 bases, with 11 bases between them. The CDR3 spans 14 residues. The CDR3 DNA reads TGTGCCAGCAGCCATCTCGACAGAGACTATGGCTACACCTTC. This codes for CASSHLDRDYGYTF.

The chain couples TRBV29-1 to TRBJ2-1, with 8 nucleotides matching TRBD2. The CDR3 extends over 19 amino acids. Germline V gene lookup returns CDR1 SQVTM and CDR2 ANQGSEA. J was trimmed by 8 bases and V by 4 bases; bases with no gene match: 25. The CDR3 here is CSVGSFLASGSTFGYEQFF. The CDR3 DNA sequence: TGCAGCGTTGGTTCTTTTTTGGCTAGCGGGTCCACATTCGGCTATGAGCAGTTCTTC.

The J gene is TRBJ2-2, the V gene TRBV7-6, with 7 bases lining up with TRBD1. Germline CDR1 is SGHVS and CDR2 is FNYEAQ. Trimming took 5 bases from V and 4 from J; bases not matched to a gene: 7. There are 15 residues in the CDR3. As DNA, the CDR3 is TGTGCCAGCAGCACGACAGGGTCGGTCACCGGGGAGCTGTTTTTT. It encodes CASSTTGSVTGELFF.

This chain uses TRBV19 with TRBJ1-2, with 8 bases identical to TRBD1. The length of the CDR3 is 15 residues. V gave up 7 bases and J gave up 6 bases; unmatched junction bases: 13. Germline V gives CDR1 LNHDA, CDR2 SQIVND (reference sequence). CDR3 region: CASTKGIGQGDGYTF. DNA for the CDR3: TGTGCCAGTACTAAAGGAATTGGACAGGGAGATGGCTACACCTTC.

This CDR3 is CASSLGGQRLFGTEAFF. The DNA of the CDR3 is TGTGCCAGCAGCTTAGGAGGACAGCGCCTTTTTGGCACTGAAGCTTTCTTT. This rearrangement joins TRBV7-9 to TRBJ1-1; D is perhaps TRBD1 (6 bases). The germline V gene encodes CDR1 SEHNR and CDR2 FQNEAQ (reference sequence). CDR3 length: 17 residues. Trimming removed 1 base at V and 4 bases at J, with 19 bases between.

DNA for the CDR3: TGTGCCAGCAGCTACCAGGGGGTGCTGACCGAGTCCCTCCACTTT. Its translation is CASSYQGVLTESLHF. This chain joins TRBV6-5 and TRBJ1-6; 7 bases fit TRBD1. The CDR3 sequence is 15 residues long. Germline-derived CDR1 and CDR2 are MNHEY and SVGAGI. The trim removed 6 bases at V and 14 bases at J, leaving 16 bases unmatched.